These 27 T cell receptor beta chains were all obtained from the same sample, sequenced in a study of blood T cell repertoires in COVID-19. Produced via immunoSEQ multiplex PCR; TCRdb's table is partial and in-frame only. The data show 200,000 to 250,000 clones, about 79% seen once. Material for sequencing was peripheral blood. Source of these receptors: a man aged 50 to 59 with active or convalescent COVID-19.

The chain couples TRBV25-1 to TRBJ1-2; 7 bases align to TRBD1. From germline, CDR1 is MGHDK and CDR2 SYGVNS. The junction had 7 bases not matched to a gene; V was cut back by 8 bases and J by 4 bases. The CDR3 loop spans 13 amino acids. DNA for the CDR3: TGTGCCAGCGTCGGACAGGCCTTCTATGGCTACACCTTC. Its protein is CASVGQAFYGYTF.

This sequence joins TRBV9 and TRBJ2-3; D call uncertain. This CDR3 comprises 16 residues. With 3 bases removed from V and 3 bases from J, the gap between germline ends came to 17 bases. CDR1 is SGDLS and CDR2 is YYNGEE in the germline V gene. The CDR3 DNA reads as TGTGCCAGCAGCGCCCCCGGGTCACGAGCGACAGATACGCAGTATTTT. Translation: CASSAPGSRATDTQYF.

This clone showed up just once. V is TRBV9 and J is TRBJ1-5; tentative D call: TRBD1 (5 bases). CDR1 SGDLS and CDR2 YYNGEE come from the germline V gene. The germline V and J ends were trimmed by 0 bases and 6 bases, with 10 bases remaining between them. The CDR3 extends over 14 amino acids. CDR3 sequence (DNA): TGTGCCAGCAGCGTAGGGCAGGGAAGTCAGCCCCAGCATTTT. The encoded protein is CASSVGQGSQPQHF.

This chain connects TRBV5-1 to TRBJ2-5, with 7 positions matching TRBD1. J gave up 2 bases and V 6 bases, and 10 bases lay outside the gene matches. Germline CDR1 and CDR2: SGHRS and YFSETQ. The CDR3 runs 15 residues. The CDR3 here is CASTPYPGQQETQYF. The CDR3 bases are TGCGCCAGCACCCCCTACCCGGGACAGCAAGAGACCCAGTACTTC.

A few counts support this clone. This chain uses TRBV7-3 with TRBJ2-7; 10 bases are a match to TRBD2. The germline CDR1 and CDR2 sequences are SGHTA and FQGTGA. Trimming at V came to 4 bases and at J to 4 bases, leaving 10 bases not matched to a gene. The CDR3 is 16 residues long. The CDR3 region is CASSSWYSSGGYEQYV. CDR3 bases: TGTGCCAGCAGCTCATGGTACTCTAGCGGGGGATACGAGCAGTACGTC.

The J gene is TRBJ1-5, the V gene TRBV5-6, with 10 bases matching TRBD1. Germline trimming cut 1 base from V and 6 bases from J; bases unmatched to any gene: 13. The CDR3 spans 18 residues. Looked up from germline, CDR1 is SGHDT and CDR2 is YYEEEE. The CDR3 reads CASSLFDPGTGDFQPQHF. The CDR3, as DNA: TGTGCCAGCAGCTTGTTTGATCCCGGGACAGGGGATTTTCAGCCCCAGCATTTT.

The chain is built from TRBV3-1 (or the pseudogene TRBV3-2) and TRBJ1-1; a possible D gene is TRBD1 (6 bases). The length of the CDR3 is 14 residues. V lost 4 bases and J lost 3, with 12 bases in between. Germline V gives CDR1 LGHDT, CDR2 YNNKEL (reference sequence). In DNA form, the CDR3 reads TGTGCCAGCAGCCCCATACAGGGATACACTGAAGCTTTCTTT. Translation: CASSPIQGYTEAFF.

The J gene is TRBJ1-5, the V gene TRBV6-5; 8 nucleotides match TRBD1. The CDR3 contains 14 residues. Germline trimming cut 8 bases from V and 3 bases from J; bases unmatched to any gene: 6. Germline values: CDR1 MNHEY, CDR2 SVGAGI. The CDR3 DNA is TGTGCCAGCGCCAGGACAGGGAACAATCAGCCCCAGCATTTT. Amino acid sequence: CASARTGNNQPQHF.

The chain couples TRBV20-1 to TRBJ1-2; D possibly corresponds to TRBD1 (6 bases). The V gene's germline CDR1 is DFQATT and CDR2 SNEGSKA (reference sequence). This CDR3 spans 11 amino acids. Deletions cut 2 bases from V and 8 bases from J, with 9 bases between. The CDR3 protein is CSARWGGGYTF. In nucleotides, the CDR3 is TGCAGTGCTAGATGGGGGGGCGGCTACACCTTC.

The chain combines TRBV10-2 with TRBJ1-1; D is undetermined. Germline CDR1 is WSHSY and CDR2 is SAAADI. The CDR3 is made up of 14 amino acids. V was clipped by 3 bases and J by 0 bases, with 8 bases between them. The CDR3 coding sequence is TGCGCCAGCAGTGAAAGACAACTGAACACTGAAGCTTTCTTT. Translation: CASSERQLNTEAFF.

The V and J genes are TRBV29-1 and TRBJ1-2, with 9 bases aligning to TRBD1. The CDR3 runs 17 residues. Germline lookup yields CDR1 SQVTM and CDR2 ANQGSEA. V lost 4 bases to trimming and J lost 3 bases; unmatched junction nucleotides: 15. The CDR3 region has the DNA TGCAGCGTTGGCCCTCGGACAGGGGACATGGGAGACTATGGCTACACCTTC. Translating it yields CSVGPRTGDMGDYGYTF. Drawing the rest from reference TRBV29-1 and TRBJ1-2, the complete variable domain is SAVISQKPSRDICQRGTSLTIQCQVDSQVTMMFWYRQQPGQSLTLIATANQGSEATYESGFVIDKFPISRPNLTFSTLTVSNMSPEDSSIYLCSVGPRTGDMGDYGYTFGSGTRLTVV.

The chain has TRBV6-2 or TRBV6-3 and TRBJ2-7; 7 bases match TRBD1. The CDR3 loop spans 16 amino acids. Per the germline V gene, CDR1 is MNHEY and CDR2 is SVGEGT. Unmatched junction bases numbered 5, after V lost 0 bases and J lost 0 bases. The CDR3 DNA is TGTGCCAGCAGTTACTCAGGGACAGACATCTCCTACGAGCAGTACTTC. Translating gives CASSYSGTDISYEQYF.

The chain combines TRBV24-1 with TRBJ2-5; D is possibly TRBD2 (7 bases). CDR1 KGHDR and CDR2 SFDVKD come from the germline V gene. Trimming removed 4 bases from V and 5 bases from J, with 19 bases in between. The length of the CDR3 is 16 residues. The CDR3 nucleotides are TGTGCCACCAGTGAGGGAGGGTCAGGGGATTTGGAGACCCAGTACTTC. Its translation: CATSEGGSGDLETQYF.

V is TRBV19 and J is TRBJ1-1; 7 nucleotides line up with TRBD1. V lost 5 bases and J lost 0; bases outside the gene matches: 3. The CDR3 consists of 14 residues. The germline V gene has CDR1 LNHDA and CDR2 SQIVND (reference sequence). CDR3 loop: CASSEGQLNTEAFF. The DNA for the CDR3 is TGTGCCAGTAGTGAGGGACAGTTGAACACTGAAGCTTTCTTT.

The V gene is TRBV25-1, the J gene TRBJ2-1; D remains unclear. Per the germline V gene, CDR1 is MGHDK and CDR2 is SYGVNS. The CDR3 extends over 15 amino acids. Trimming pared 3 bases from V and 5 bases from J, leaving 14 bases between. The CDR3 region is CASSEWSRPDNEQFF. CDR3 nucleotide sequence: TGTGCCAGCAGTGAGTGGTCCAGGCCGGACAATGAGCAGTTCTTC.

V usage is TRBV5-1 and J usage is TRBJ2-5, with D possibly being TRBD1 (6 bases). V shed 6 bases and J shed 2 bases, with 20 bases lying between them. The CDR3 has 16 residues. The germline V gene encodes CDR1 SGHRS and CDR2 YFSETQ. CDR3 loop: CASTSLLQGSQETQYF. CDR3 DNA: TGCGCCAGCACCTCACTCCTACAGGGCTCTCAAGAGACCCAGTACTTC.

The chain joins TRBV4-3 to TRBJ2-1; 8 bases are a match to TRBD2. CDR3 length: 16 amino acids. Trimming took 1 base from V and 7 from J; bases not matched to a gene: 9. Germline V gives CDR1 LGHNA, CDR2 YSLEER. CDR3 in amino acids: CASSQADRAGVNEQFF. Written as DNA, the CDR3 is TGCGCCAGCAGCCAAGCAGATCGAGCGGGAGTAAATGAGCAGTTCTTC.

The J gene is TRBJ2-2, the V gene TRBV5-1; perhaps TRBD2 as D (5 bases). The length of the CDR3 is 14 residues. CDR1 SGHRS and CDR2 YFSETQ come from the germline V gene. Trimming pared 0 bases from V and 2 bases from J, leaving 5 bases between. CDR3 residues: CASSLASNTGELFF. The DNA for the CDR3 is TGCGCCAGCAGCTTGGCTAGCAACACCGGGGAGCTGTTTTTT.

The V call is TRBV28, the J call TRBJ2-5, with TRBD2 as a possible D gene (5 bases). Germline CDR1 and CDR2: MDHEN and SYDVKM. The CDR3 loop spans 12 amino acids. Trimming took 8 bases from V and 2 from J, leaving 9 bases between them. The CDR3 region has the DNA TGTGCCAGCGCCTGGGAGCAAGAGACCCAGTACTTC. Translating it yields CASAWEQETQYF. The entire variable domain, with the rest obtained from reference TRBV28 and TRBJ2-5, is as follows: DVKVTQSSRYLVKRTGEKVFLECVQDMDHENMFWYRQDPGLGLRLIYFSYDVKMKEKGDIPEGYSVSREKKERFSLILESASTNQTSMYLCASAWEQETQYFGPGTRLLVL.

This clone was counted only a few times. This sequence joins TRBV3-1 (or the pseudogene TRBV3-2) and TRBJ1-3; 8 bases align to TRBD1. Germline V CDR1 and CDR2: LGHDT, YNNKEL (reference sequence). The CDR3 is 16 amino acids. Trimming took 2 bases from V and 2 from J; bases not matched to a gene: 5. CDR3 residues: CASSQFRTGPGNTIYF. Written as DNA, the CDR3 is TGTGCCAGCAGCCAATTCCGGACAGGGCCTGGAAACACCATATATTTT.

J is TRBJ1-6 and V is TRBV6-5; 7 positions agree with TRBD1. Germline CDR1 and CDR2: MNHEY and SVGAGI. The CDR3 has 14 amino acids. J was trimmed by 8 bases and V by 6 bases; bases with no gene match: 7. CDR3: CASSPHRGDSPLHF. Here the CDR3 DNA reads TGTGCCAGCAGCCCCCACAGGGGCGATTCACCCCTCCACTTT.

The genes are TRBV11-2 and TRBJ1-5; D may be TRBD1 (6 bases). Per the germline V gene, CDR1 is SGHAT and CDR2 is FQNNGV. The CDR3 has 15 residues. V lost 5 bases to trimming and J lost 7 bases, with 18 bases between them. The CDR3 loop reads CASSKTRDNRQPQHF. In DNA, the CDR3 is TGTGCCAGCAGCAAAACCCGGGACAATAGGCAGCCCCAGCATTTT.

This sequence joins TRBV28 and TRBJ2-3; 8 positions agree with TRBD2. The J segment lost 2 bases and the V segment lost 3 bases, leaving 7 bases of the junction unmatched. Per the germline V gene, CDR1 is MDHEN and CDR2 is SYDVKM. This CDR3 region has 16 residues. The CDR3 nucleotides are TGTGCCAGCAGTTTCAGTAGCGGGATAACCACAGATACGCAGTATTTT. This gives the protein CASSFSSGITTDTQYF.

J is TRBJ2-1 and V is TRBV2, with 10 positions matching TRBD2. The ends lost 8 bases at V and 1 base at J; junction bases unmatched: 14. There are 18 residues in the CDR3. Germline V gives CDR1 SNHLY, CDR2 FYNNEI. The CDR3 DNA is TGTGCCAGCGTGGGAGGGCCACTAGCGGGACGGTCCTACAATGAGCAGTTCTTC. This translates into CASVGGPLAGRSYNEQFF.

This sequence joins TRBV27 and TRBJ2-2; 8 positions agree with TRBD1. CDR1 and CDR2 from the germline V gene are MNHEY and SMNVEV (reference sequence). CDR3 length: 17 residues. The ends lost 1 base at V and 0 bases at J; junction bases unmatched: 4. CDR3 bases: TGTGCCAGCAGTTTATTCGGACAGGGCGCGAACACCGGGGAGCTGTTTTTT. Its protein product is CASSLFGQGANTGELFF.

The CDR3 region has the DNA TGTGCCAGCAGTGACTCGCACCCGGGACAGGGCTTCTCCTACGAGCAGTACTTC. The encoded protein is CASSDSHPGQGFSYEQYF. The J gene is TRBJ2-7, the V gene TRBV6-4; the match to TRBD1 covers 9 bases. From germline, CDR1 is MRHNA and CDR2 SNTAGT. V was clipped by 0 bases and J by 0 bases; unmatched bases: 9. The CDR3 has 18 amino acids.

This clone was counted a few times. The rearrangement links TRBV6-6 to TRBJ2-7, with TRBD2 as a possible D gene (5 bases). Germline V gene data show CDR1 as MNHNY and CDR2 as SVGAGI (reference sequence). The CDR3 is made up of 15 amino acids. Trimming took 3 bases from V and 1 from J, leaving 13 bases between them. The CDR3 coding sequence is TGTGCCAGCAGTTATGTTGAGGGCGGGTCCTACGAGCAGTACTTC. Residues: CASSYVEGGSYEQYF.